Below are 28 T cell receptor beta chains sequenced from a single sample in a study of blood T cell repertoires in COVID-19. Assay used: immunoSEQ multiplex PCR; TCRdb lists only in-frame clones, some missing. In the table there are about 420,000 clones, around 90% of which are singletons. The sample was peripheral blood. The receptors stem from a man aged 18 to 30 with COVID-19, enrolled during active disease.

The chain carries TRBV25-1 and TRBJ2-1; D may be TRBD2 (6 bases). Germline-derived CDR1 and CDR2 are MGHDK and SYGVNS. The CDR3 loop spans 13 amino acids. Trimming removed 3 bases from V and 6 bases from J, with 9 bases in between. The DNA for the CDR3 is TGTGCCAGCAGTGAGATGACTAGCAATGAGCAGTTCTTC. Amino acid sequence: CASSEMTSNEQFF.

V and J are TRBV6-5 and TRBJ2-1, with 7 bases lining up with TRBD1. Germline values: CDR1 MNHEY, CDR2 SVGAGI. The V and J ends lost 6 bases and 0 bases, in that order; junction bases with no gene match: 5. The CDR3 consists of 15 residues. CDR3 in DNA: TGTGCCAGCAGGGAGGACAGGAGCTCCTACAATGAGCAGTTCTTC. Its translation: CASREDRSSYNEQFF.

The chain has TRBV6-5 and TRBJ1-5, with 8 bases fitting TRBD1. Germline values: CDR1 MNHEY, CDR2 SVGAGI. The CDR3 is 15 residues long. The J segment lost 2 bases and the V segment lost 7 bases, leaving 7 bases of the junction unmatched. CDR3 in amino acids: CASTRGQSGNQPQHF. Written as DNA, the CDR3 is TGTGCCAGCACCAGGGGGCAGAGTGGCAATCAGCCCCAGCATTTT.

The chain joins TRBV24-1 to TRBJ1-5; TRBD1 might be the D (6 bases). Trimming removed 4 bases from V and 0 bases from J, with 12 bases in between. Germline V gene data show CDR1 as KGHDR and CDR2 as SFDVKD. The CDR3 runs 16 residues. The CDR3 loop is CATSEAGADSNQPQHF. CDR3 sequence (DNA): TGTGCCACCAGTGAGGCGGGGGCAGATAGCAATCAGCCCCAGCATTTT.

This chain links TRBV4-2 with TRBJ2-3; D might be TRBD2 (6 bases). From germline, CDR1 is LGHNA and CDR2 YNFKEQ. Trimming took 1 base from V and 0 from J, leaving 14 bases between them. This CDR3 is built from 17 residues. CDR3 residues: CASSQVAAGRSTDTQYF. CDR3 nucleotides: TGTGCCAGCAGCCAAGTCGCCGCGGGGAGAAGCACAGATACGCAGTATTTT.

The chain combines TRBV4-1 with TRBJ1-2; 8 bases fit TRBD1. There are 15 residues in the CDR3. CDR1 MGHRA and CDR2 YSYEKL come from the germline V gene. The V and J ends lost 4 bases and 3 bases, in that order; junction bases with no gene match: 7. DNA for the CDR3: TGCGCCAGCAGCCTCAAACTGGACAGGGACTATGGCTACACCTTC. Translating gives CASSLKLDRDYGYTF.

This clone has just one count. This chain uses TRBV5-4 with TRBJ2-7; 11 bases fit TRBD2. The CDR3 totals 19 residues. Germline CDR1 reads SGHNT; CDR2 reads YYREEE (reference sequence). The ends lost 1 base at V and 0 bases at J; junction bases unmatched: 12. CDR3 sequence (DNA): TGTGCCAGCAGCTTGCGGCTAGCGGGAGGTCGTACTAGCTCCTACGAGCAGTACTTC. Translated, it gives CASSLRLAGGRTSSYEQYF.

This clone was picked up a small number of times. The rearrangement uses TRBV5-4 and TRBJ2-2, with 7 bases aligning to TRBD1. CDR3 length equals 15 residues. With V trimmed by 2 bases and J by 4 bases, 5 bases remained unmatched. CDR1 and CDR2 from the germline V gene are SGHNT and YYREEE (reference sequence). CDR3 amino acids: CASSFGQEITGELFF. The DNA for the CDR3 is TGTGCCAGCAGCTTTGGACAGGAAATCACCGGGGAGCTGTTTTTT.

The chain has TRBV4-2 and TRBJ2-3, with D hard to call. Trimming took off 1 base at V and 1 base at J, with 6 bases between the two ends. The CDR3 is made up of 14 amino acids. The germline V gene encodes CDR1 LGHNA and CDR2 YNFKEQ. The CDR3 here is CASSQVIRTDTQYF. The CDR3 nucleotides read TGTGCCAGCAGCCAAGTCATCCGCACAGATACGCAGTATTTT.

This clone was observed a handful of times. This chain connects TRBV29-1 to TRBJ1-2; a weak D match, TRBD1 (6 bases). CDR1 SQVTM and CDR2 ANQGSEA come from the germline V gene. CDR3 length: 12 residues. The ends were cut back, 6 bases at V and 4 bases at J, with 12 bases in the middle. Here the CDR3 reads CSVGQGFYGYTF. CDR3 coding DNA: TGCAGCGTCGGCCAGGGGTTCTATGGCTACACCTTC.

DNA for the CDR3: TGTGCCAGCTCTGCCAAAAACATTCAGTACTTC. Its translation is CASSAKNIQYF. This sequence joins TRBV6-5 and TRBJ2-4; unclear D gene. Trimming shortened V by 8 bases and J by 1 base, and 3 bases separated the two germline ends. The CDR3 has 11 residues. Germline lookup yields CDR1 MNHEY and CDR2 SVGAGI.

This rearrangement joins TRBV11-3 to TRBJ2-2; the D gene is possibly TRBD1 (5 bases). Germline CDR1 and CDR2: SGHNT and YENEEA. The V gene lost 5 bases and the J gene lost 5 bases, with 24 bases spanning the gap. This CDR3 spans 18 amino acids. This CDR3 is CASSPPGNGRALTGELFF. The CDR3, as DNA: TGTGCCAGCAGCCCCCCCGGCAACGGCAGGGCGTTGACCGGGGAGCTGTTTTTT. Drawing the rest from reference TRBV11-3 and TRBJ2-2, the complete variable domain is EAGVVQSPRYKIIEKKQPVAFWCNPISGHNTLYWYLQNLGQGPELLIRYENEEAVDDSQLPKDRFSAERLKGVDSTLKIQPAELGDSAVYLCASSPPGNGRALTGELFFGEGSRLTVL.

V is TRBV7-9 and J is TRBJ1-5, with D hard to call. Between the trimmed V and J ends, which lost 6 bases and 2 bases, there was a span of 8 bases. Germline V gene sequence: CDR1 SEHNR, CDR2 FQNEAQ (reference sequence). This CDR3 region has 13 residues. The CDR3 DNA follows: TGTGCCAGCAGTTGGGGAGGCAATCAGCCCCAGCATTTT. Translation: CASSWGGNQPQHF.

The chain has TRBV5-8 and TRBJ2-5; possibly TRBD1 for D (5 bases). The V gene's germline CDR1 is SGHTS and CDR2 YDEGEE. CDR3 length: 13 residues. Trimming removed 0 bases from V and 2 bases from J, with 5 bases in between. CDR3 DNA sequence: TGTGCCAGCAGCTTGGGACAGCAAGAGACCCAGTACTTC. This encodes CASSLGQQETQYF.

The V and J genes are TRBV3-1 (or the pseudogene TRBV3-2) and TRBJ1-2; TRBD1 matches 9 bases. J was trimmed by 4 bases and V by 5 bases; bases with no gene match: 17. CDR1 and CDR2 from the germline V gene are LGHDT and YNNKEL (reference sequence). The CDR3 sequence is 18 residues long. The DNA for the CDR3 is TGTGCCAGCAGCGCAAACCGGGACAGGGCCCCCCTTGGCTATGGCTACACCTTC. This sequence encodes CASSANRDRAPLGYGYTF.

The V call is TRBV11-2, the J call TRBJ2-7; D uncertain. Trimming removed 5 bases from V and 3 bases from J, with 8 bases in between. The CDR3 runs to 12 residues. CDR1 is SGHAT and CDR2 is FQNNGV in the germline V gene. For the CDR3, the DNA is TGTGCCAGCAGCCACTATCGCTACGAGCAGTACTTC. It yields the protein CASSHYRYEQYF.

The chain has TRBV24-1 and TRBJ2-2; possible D gene TRBD1, 5 bases. The germline gives CDR1 KGHDR, CDR2 SFDVKD. The V end lost 2 bases, the J end lost 1 base, and 7 bases lay between the germline ends. The CDR3 totals 15 residues. This chain's CDR3 is CATSDYGQNTGELFF. Here the CDR3 DNA reads TGTGCCACCAGTGATTACGGACAGAACACCGGGGAGCTGTTTTTT.

The V call is TRBV27, the J call TRBJ2-7; D gene unclear. The CDR3 has 14 amino acids. In germline, CDR1 is MNHEY, CDR2 SMNVEV (reference sequence). V lost 0 bases, J lost 7 bases, and 13 bases lay in between. The CDR3 DNA sequence: TGTGCCAGCAGTTTATCGATGGCTAGTGGTGAGCAGTACTTC. Protein: CASSLSMASGEQYF.

The chain joins TRBV7-2 to TRBJ2-1; D gene unclear. The CDR3 has 11 residues. Germline CDR1 and CDR2: SGHTA and FQGNSA. V shed 3 bases and J shed 10 bases, with 7 bases lying between them. The chain's CDR3 is CASSLVAEQFF. In DNA, the CDR3 is TGTGCCAGCAGCTTGGTGGCCGAGCAGTTCTTC.

This rearrangement joins TRBV5-1 to TRBJ2-3, with D tentatively TRBD2 (7 bases). Trimming took off 0 bases at V and 4 bases at J, with 12 bases between the two ends. The germline V gene has CDR1 SGHRS and CDR2 YFSETQ. The CDR3 runs 15 residues. CDR3 residues: CASSLVGGHSDTQYF. In DNA, the CDR3 is TGCGCCAGCAGCTTGGTGGGGGGGCACTCAGATACGCAGTATTTT.

The genes are TRBV2 and TRBJ1-1; 8 nucleotides match TRBD1. The junction had 12 bases not matched to a gene; V was cut back by 1 base and J by 5 bases. The CDR3 totals 17 residues. Germline CDR1 and CDR2: SNHLY and FYNNEI. CDR3: CASSEGPGGIRRTEAFF. The CDR3 DNA sequence: TGTGCCAGCAGTGAAGGTCCAGGGGGCATTCGACGGACTGAAGCTTTCTTT. The full variable domain, completed using reference TRBV2 and TRBJ1-1, is EPEVTQTPSHQVTQMGQEVILRCVPISNHLYFYWYRQILGQKVEFLVSFYNNEISEKSEIFDDQFSVERPDGSNFTLKIRSTKLEDSAMYFCASSEGPGGIRRTEAFFGQGTRLTVV.

The chain uses TRBV6-5 and TRBJ2-7; possibly TRBD2 for D (6 bases). The CDR3 totals 14 residues. Trimming cost V 4 bases and J 2 bases, with 12 bases left between them. Germline CDR1 MNHEY, CDR2 SVGAGI. The DNA for the CDR3 is TGTGCCAGCAGTTTGGCGGGACCAACCTACGAGCAGTACTTC. It codes for CASSLAGPTYEQYF.

The chain joins TRBV5-4 to TRBJ2-3; 9 nucleotides agree with TRBD2. CDR3 length equals 16 residues. Germline CDR1 SGHNT, CDR2 YYREEE (reference sequence). The trim removed 2 bases at V and 2 bases at J, leaving 6 bases unmatched. CDR3 sequence reads: CASSFGGGAFTDTQYF. For the CDR3, the DNA is TGTGCCAGCAGCTTTGGCGGGGGGGCTTTCACAGATACGCAGTATTTT.

The chain employs TRBV5-6 and TRBJ1-2; maybe TRBD1 (6 bases). Per the germline V gene, CDR1 is SGHDT and CDR2 is YYEEEE. The CDR3 spans 12 residues. With 4 bases removed from V and 3 bases from J, the gap between germline ends came to 7 bases. This chain's CDR3 is CASSPGDYGYTF. CDR3 in DNA: TGTGCCAGCAGCCCAGGGGACTATGGCTACACCTTC. Based on the CDR3 plus reference TRBV5-6 and TRBJ1-2, the full variable domain is DAGVTQSPTHLIKTRGQQVTLRCSPKSGHDTVSWYQQALGQGPQFIFQYYEEEERQRGNFPDRFSGHQFPNYSSELNVNALLLGDSALYLCASSPGDYGYTFGSGTRLTVV.

This clone was seen just once. V gene TRBV5-5 combines with J gene TRBJ2-2; TRBD1 is a possible D gene (5 bases). Trimming left V 2 bases short and J 5 bases short, with 16 bases between. Germline V gene lookup returns CDR1 SGHKS and CDR2 YYEKEE (reference sequence). CDR3 length: 16 amino acids. The CDR3 DNA is TGTGCCAGCAGCTTATCGGTAGCAGGGTTAACCGGGGAGCTGTTTTTT. The encoded protein is CASSLSVAGLTGELFF. The whole variable domain, remainder taken from reference TRBV5-5 and TRBJ2-2, is DAGVTQSPTHLIKTRGQQVTLRCSPISGHKSVSWYQQVLGQGPQFIFQYYEKEERGRGNFPDRFSARQFPNYSSELNVNALLLGDSALYLCASSLSVAGLTGELFFGEGSRLTVL.

The J gene is TRBJ2-5, the V gene TRBV27; 10 nucleotides agree with TRBD2. The CDR3 totals 13 residues. The germline V gene has CDR1 MNHEY and CDR2 SMNVEV (reference sequence). Germline trimming cut 0 bases from V and 9 bases from J; bases unmatched to any gene: 1. The CDR3 region has the DNA TGTGCCAGCAGTTTATCTAGCGGGGGGCCCCAGTACTTC. Its translation: CASSLSSGGPQYF.

The chain links TRBV5-4 to TRBJ1-3, with D possibly being TRBD1 (6 bases). Germline V gene sequence: CDR1 SGHNT, CDR2 YYREEE (reference sequence). Trimming removed 7 bases at V and 2 bases at J, with 13 bases between. CDR3 length: 14 residues. For the CDR3, the DNA is TGTGCCAGCGGAGGTGGGGACACTGGAAACACCATATATTTT. The encoded protein is CASGGGDTGNTIYF.

This clone was seen a handful of times. The genes are TRBV10-2 and TRBJ2-3; 9 nucleotides agree with TRBD2. The CDR3 runs 14 residues. J lost 4 bases, V lost 6 bases, and 5 bases had no gene match. The germline V gene encodes CDR1 WSHSY and CDR2 SAAADI. The CDR3 nucleotides are TGCGCCAGCAGCACTAGCGGGCGCGCAGATACGCAGTATTTT. It is translated as CASSTSGRADTQYF.